Following are 13 T cell receptor beta chains from one sample sequenced in a study of cytomegalovirus exposure and HLA in healthy donors. Assay used: immunoSEQ multiplex PCR; TCRdb lists only in-frame clones, some missing. The table shows some 270,000 clones, with 65% to 90% occurring only once. Sequencing was carried out using PBMCs. The receptors here all came from a woman aged 18-35 years in good health and CMV-seronegative.

The rearrangement joins TRBV25-1 to TRBJ1-2; 7 bases match TRBD1. V was pared by 4 bases and J by 5 bases, with 10 bases of the junction left unmatched. This CDR3 region has 15 residues. CDR1 and CDR2 (germline): MGHDK, SYGVNS. CDR3 residues: CASSGLGTVLYGYTF. The CDR3 nucleotides read TGTGCCAGCAGTGGCCTCGGGACAGTTTTATATGGCTACACCTTC.

The DNA of the CDR3 is TGTGCCGGGAGGAGCGGGTACGAGCAGTACTTC. It encodes CAGRSGYEQYF. The chain employs TRBV11-2 and TRBJ2-7; tentatively, D is TRBD2 (6 bases). The CDR3 contains 11 residues. Germline V lookup: CDR1 SGHAT, CDR2 FQNNGV. V was trimmed by 11 bases and J by 4 bases, leaving 12 bases between them.

This clone showed up just once. This chain connects TRBV4-1 to TRBJ2-3; 7 positions agree with TRBD2. Germline V gives CDR1 MGHRA, CDR2 YSYEKL. The ends lost 2 bases at V and 6 bases at J; junction bases unmatched: 2. The CDR3 totals 13 residues. The CDR3 sequence is CASSQTSVDTQYF. The CDR3 DNA reads TGCGCCAGCAGCCAAACTAGCGTGGATACGCAGTATTTT.

The chain couples TRBV6-5 to TRBJ2-1, with 7 bases matching TRBD2. This CDR3 contains 12 residues. V dropped 6 bases and J dropped 6; count of bases not matched to a gene: 2. CDR1 and CDR2 (germline): MNHEY, SVGAGI. The CDR3 sequence is CASSWGGNEQFF. The CDR3 DNA is TGTGCCAGCAGCTGGGGGGGCAATGAGCAGTTCTTC.

This clone was counted between two and nine times. This chain links TRBV9 with TRBJ1-1, with 8 nucleotides matching TRBD1. The CDR3 is made up of 14 amino acids. From germline, CDR1 is SGDLS and CDR2 YYNGEE. Trimming at V came to 4 bases and at J to 3 bases, leaving 5 bases not matched to a gene. The CDR3 DNA sequence: TGTGCCAGCAGCCCACTGACAGGGGACACTGAAGCTTTCTTT. It encodes CASSPLTGDTEAFF.

The CDR3 nucleotides read TGTGCCAGCAGTTACTCTTTCGGCGGGAGTATTTACGAGCAGTACTTC. It is translated as CASSYSFGGSIYEQYF. The chain combines TRBV6-5 with TRBJ2-7; 7 bases align to TRBD2. The CDR3 length is 16 residues. Per the germline V gene, CDR1 is MNHEY and CDR2 is SVGAGI. V shed 0 bases and J 4 bases; nucleotides not matched to a gene: 9.

This clone appeared a single time. The chain recombines TRBV5-1 with TRBJ2-5; 8 bases map to TRBD1. CDR1 and CDR2 (germline): SGHRS, YFSETQ. This CDR3 has 16 residues. The V segment lost 2 bases and the J segment 1 base; nucleotides outside the gene matches: 7. CDR3 DNA: TGCGCCAGCAGCTTCACCCCGGGACAGGTCCAAGAGACCCAGTACTTC. Its protein product is CASSFTPGQVQETQYF.

The V and J genes are TRBV21-1 and TRBJ2-6; the table gives TRBD1 as D, unverified against the DNA. TRBV21-1 represents a pseudogene. This CDR3 has 19 amino acids. The CDR3 loop reads CASSKGSSGPHSGANVLTF. The CDR3 DNA follows: TGTGCCAGCAGCAAAGGATCTTCAGGGCCGCACTCTGGGGCCAACGTCCTGACTTTC.

J is TRBJ1-1 and V is TRBV5-1; a possible D gene is TRBD1 (6 bases). Germline V gives CDR1 SGHRS, CDR2 YFSETQ. CDR3 length equals 15 residues. V was cut by 5 bases and J by 5 bases, with 19 bases left in between. The CDR3 protein is CASSPRTDSITEAFF. CDR3 coding DNA: TGCGCCAGCAGTCCTCGGACAGATTCTATAACTGAAGCTTTCTTT.

The chain combines TRBV5-1 with TRBJ1-2; D not resolved. CDR3 size: 15 residues. Looked up from germline, CDR1 is SGHRS and CDR2 is YFSETQ. Trimming took off 0 bases at V and 4 bases at J, with 13 bases between the two ends. The CDR3 loop is CASSLGYRPTYGYTF. CDR3 coding DNA: TGCGCCAGCAGCTTGGGGTACAGACCCACCTATGGCTACACCTTC.

This clone was observed a single time. The chain uses TRBV6-5 and TRBJ1-2; possibly TRBD1 for D (6 bases). The V gene's germline CDR1 is MNHEY and CDR2 SVGAGI. CDR3 size: 16 residues. Between the trimmed V and J ends, which lost 0 bases and 5 bases, there was a span of 16 bases. CDR3 sequence (DNA): TGTGCCAGCAGTTACTCCCTTCCCGACAGGAGTTATGGCTACACCTTC. Protein product: CASSYSLPDRSYGYTF.

This clone has just a few counts. V usage is TRBV7-2 and J usage is TRBJ1-2; D is perhaps TRBD1 (6 bases). Germline V gives CDR1 SGHTA, CDR2 FQGNSA. The CDR3 totals 15 residues. The V and J ends lost 0 bases and 8 bases respectively, with 16 bases between them. For the CDR3, the DNA is TGTGCCAGCAGCTTAGCTGATGGCAGGGGTGGCGGCTACACCTTC. Amino acids: CASSLADGRGGGYTF.

The rearrangement joins TRBV29-1 to TRBJ1-1; 7 bases line up with TRBD1. V lost 4 bases, J lost 0 bases, and 8 bases stayed unmatched. This CDR3 is built from 15 residues. CDR1 is SQVTM and CDR2 is ANQGSEA in the germline V gene. The CDR3: CSVVGQVPMNTEAFF. In nucleotides, the CDR3 is TGCAGCGTTGTAGGACAGGTCCCTATGAACACTGAAGCTTTCTTT.